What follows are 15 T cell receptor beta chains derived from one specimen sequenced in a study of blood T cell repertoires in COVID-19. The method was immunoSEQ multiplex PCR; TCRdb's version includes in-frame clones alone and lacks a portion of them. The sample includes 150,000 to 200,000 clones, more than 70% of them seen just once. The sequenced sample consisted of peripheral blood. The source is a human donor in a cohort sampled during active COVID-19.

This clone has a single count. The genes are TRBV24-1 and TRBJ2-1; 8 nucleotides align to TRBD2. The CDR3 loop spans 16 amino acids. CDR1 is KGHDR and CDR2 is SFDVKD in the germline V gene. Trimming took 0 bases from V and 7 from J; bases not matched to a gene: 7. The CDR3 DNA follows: TGTGCCACCAGTGATTTGGGTAGCGGGAAGGGAAATGAGCAGTTCTTC. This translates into CATSDLGSGKGNEQFF.

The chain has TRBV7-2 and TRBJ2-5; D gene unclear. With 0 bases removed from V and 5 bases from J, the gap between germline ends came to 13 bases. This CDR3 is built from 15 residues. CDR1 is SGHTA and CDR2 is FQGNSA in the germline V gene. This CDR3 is CASSLALHERETQYF. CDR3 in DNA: TGTGCCAGCAGCTTAGCCCTTCACGAACGGGAGACCCAGTACTTC.

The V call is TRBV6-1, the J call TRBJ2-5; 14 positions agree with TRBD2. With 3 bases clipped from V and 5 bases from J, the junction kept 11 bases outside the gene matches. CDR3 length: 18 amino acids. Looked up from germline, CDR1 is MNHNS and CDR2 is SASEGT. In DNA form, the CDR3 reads TGTGCCAGCAGTGACCTACTCGGGACTAGCGGGAGTTGGGAGACCCAGTACTTC. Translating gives CASSDLLGTSGSWETQYF.

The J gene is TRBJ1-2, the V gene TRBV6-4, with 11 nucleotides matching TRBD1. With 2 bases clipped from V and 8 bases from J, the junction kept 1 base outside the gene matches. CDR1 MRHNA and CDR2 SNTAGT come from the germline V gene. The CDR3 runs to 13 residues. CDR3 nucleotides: TGTGCCAGCAGTGACGGGACAGGGGGAGGCTACACCTTC. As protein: CASSDGTGGGYTF.

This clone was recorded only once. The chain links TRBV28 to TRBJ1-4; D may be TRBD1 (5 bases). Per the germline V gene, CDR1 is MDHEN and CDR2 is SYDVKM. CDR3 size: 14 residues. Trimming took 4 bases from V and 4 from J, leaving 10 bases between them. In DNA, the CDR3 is TGTGCCAGCAGTTCAGACAGAGTTAATGAAAAACTGTTTTTT. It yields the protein CASSSDRVNEKLFF.

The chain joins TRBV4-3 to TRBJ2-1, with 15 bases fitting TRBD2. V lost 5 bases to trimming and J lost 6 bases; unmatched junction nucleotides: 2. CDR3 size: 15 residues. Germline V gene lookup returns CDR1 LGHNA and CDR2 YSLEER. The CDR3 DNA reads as TGCGCCAGCAGCGTGGGACTAGCGGGAGGCAATGAGCAGTTCTTC. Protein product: CASSVGLAGGNEQFF.

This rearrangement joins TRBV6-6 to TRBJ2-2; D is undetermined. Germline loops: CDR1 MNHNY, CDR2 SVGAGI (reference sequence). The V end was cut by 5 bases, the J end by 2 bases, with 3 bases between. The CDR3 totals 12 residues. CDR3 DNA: TGTGCCAGCAGTCCAAACACCGGGGAGCTGTTTTTT. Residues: CASSPNTGELFF.

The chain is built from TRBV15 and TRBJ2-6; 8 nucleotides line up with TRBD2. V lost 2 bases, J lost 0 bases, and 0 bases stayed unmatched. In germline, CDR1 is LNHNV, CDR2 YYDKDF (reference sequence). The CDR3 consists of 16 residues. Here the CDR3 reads CATSRRGGSGANVLTF. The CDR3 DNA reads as TGTGCCACCAGCAGACGGGGGGGCTCTGGGGCCAACGTCCTGACTTTC.

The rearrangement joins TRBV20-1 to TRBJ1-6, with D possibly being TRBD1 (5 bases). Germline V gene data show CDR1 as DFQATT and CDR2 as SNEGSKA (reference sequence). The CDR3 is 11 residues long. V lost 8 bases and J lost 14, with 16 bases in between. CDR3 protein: CSSRVQGTLHF. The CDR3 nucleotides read TGCAGTAGCCGGGTCCAGGGAACCCTCCACTTT.

CDR3 protein: CATSRDRSAGGSEKLFF. The DNA of the CDR3 is TGTGCCACCAGCAGAGATCGGTCGGCAGGGGGGTCTGAAAAACTGTTTTTT. The rearrangement links TRBV15 to TRBJ1-4, with 7 bases that match TRBD1. V was pared by 0 bases and J by 7 bases, with 11 bases of the junction left unmatched. Germline loops: CDR1 LNHNV, CDR2 YYDKDF (reference sequence). This CDR3 region has 17 residues.

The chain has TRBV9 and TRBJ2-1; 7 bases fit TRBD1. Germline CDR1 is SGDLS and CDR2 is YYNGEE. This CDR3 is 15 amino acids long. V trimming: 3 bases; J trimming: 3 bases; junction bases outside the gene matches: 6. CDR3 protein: CASSAKGASYNEQFF. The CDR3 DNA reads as TGTGCCAGCAGCGCTAAGGGGGCGAGCTACAATGAGCAGTTCTTC.

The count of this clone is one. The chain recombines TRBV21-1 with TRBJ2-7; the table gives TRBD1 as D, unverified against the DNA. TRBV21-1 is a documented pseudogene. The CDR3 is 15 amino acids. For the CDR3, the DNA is TGTGCCAGCAGCAAAGAGTCAGGGTACCCGTTGGAGCAGTACTTC. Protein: CASSKESGYPLEQYF.

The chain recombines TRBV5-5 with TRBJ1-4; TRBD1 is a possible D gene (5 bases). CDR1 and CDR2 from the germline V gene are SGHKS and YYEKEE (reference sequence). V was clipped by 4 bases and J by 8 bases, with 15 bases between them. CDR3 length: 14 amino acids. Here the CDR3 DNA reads TGTGCCAGCAGCCATGGAGGGGCTGGCGAAAAACTGTTTTTT. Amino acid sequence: CASSHGGAGEKLFF.

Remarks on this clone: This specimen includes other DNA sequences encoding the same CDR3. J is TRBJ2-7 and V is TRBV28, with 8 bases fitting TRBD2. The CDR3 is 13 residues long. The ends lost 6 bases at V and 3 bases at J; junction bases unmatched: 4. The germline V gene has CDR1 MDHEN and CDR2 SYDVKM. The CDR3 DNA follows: TGTGCCAGCAGCAGCGGGAGAAGCTACGAGCAGTACTTC. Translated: CASSSGRSYEQYF.

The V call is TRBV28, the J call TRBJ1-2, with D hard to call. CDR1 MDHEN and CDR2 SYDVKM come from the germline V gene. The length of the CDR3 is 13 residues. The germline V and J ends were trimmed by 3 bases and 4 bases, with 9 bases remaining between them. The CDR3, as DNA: TGTGCCAGCAGTTTCGGGAGGGTCTATGGCTACACCTTC. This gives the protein CASSFGRVYGYTF.